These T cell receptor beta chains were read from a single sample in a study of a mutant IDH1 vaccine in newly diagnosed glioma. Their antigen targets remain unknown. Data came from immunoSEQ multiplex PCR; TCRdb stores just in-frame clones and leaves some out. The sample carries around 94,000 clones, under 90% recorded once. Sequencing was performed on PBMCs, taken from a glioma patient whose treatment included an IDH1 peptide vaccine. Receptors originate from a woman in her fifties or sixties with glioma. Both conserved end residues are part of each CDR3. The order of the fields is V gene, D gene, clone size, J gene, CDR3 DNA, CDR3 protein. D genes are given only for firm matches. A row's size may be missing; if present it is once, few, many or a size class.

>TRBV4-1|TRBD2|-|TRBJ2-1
TGCGCCAGCAGCCTTCTGACTAGCGGGAGTGGGGATGAGCAGTTCTTC
CASSLLTSGSGDEQFF
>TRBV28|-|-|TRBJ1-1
TGTGCCAGCAGTTCCGCAGGGGCGAACACTGAAGCTTTCTTT
CASSSAGANTEAFF
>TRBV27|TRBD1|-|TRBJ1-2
TGTGCCAGCAGTTTGGTTGGGACAGGGCCGAACGGCTACACCTTC
CASSLVGTGPNGYTF
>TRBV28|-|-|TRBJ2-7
TGTGCCAGCAGTTCTAGGACACTCGGGCAGTACTTC
CASSSRTLGQYF
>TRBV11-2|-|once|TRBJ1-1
TGTGCCAGCAGCCGTGCGGGATCGGACACTGAAGCTTTCTTT
CASSRAGSDTEAFF
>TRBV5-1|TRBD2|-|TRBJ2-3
TGCGCCAGCAGCTTGACGATTTGGGGCGGGAGAGGAAGGACAGATACGCAGTATTTT
CASSLTIWGGRGRTDTQYF
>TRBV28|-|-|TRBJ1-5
TGTGCCAGCAGCCCCGGACAGCTAAGCAATCAGCCCCAGCATTTT
CASSPGQLSNQPQHF
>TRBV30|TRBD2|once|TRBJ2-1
TGTGCCTGGAGTGTCCTAGCGGGGTACAATGAGCAGTTCTTC
CAWSVLAGYNEQFF
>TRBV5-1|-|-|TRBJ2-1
TGCGCCAGCAGCTTCCTAGAGGCGCCCTACAATGAGCAGTTCTTC
CASSFLEAPYNEQFF
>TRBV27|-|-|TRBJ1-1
TGTGCCAGCAGTTTATCCGTCGCCACTGAAGCTTTCTTT
CASSLSVATEAFF
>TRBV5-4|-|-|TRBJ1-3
TGTGCCAGCAGCTTGGGCCCTATCTCTGGAAACACCATATATTTT
CASSLGPISGNTIYF
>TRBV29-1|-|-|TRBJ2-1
TGCAGCGTTGCTGTTCAGGGAAACAATGAGCAGTTCTTC
CSVAVQGNNEQFF
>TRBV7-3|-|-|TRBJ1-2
TGTGCCAGCAGCTTAAGATTATATGGCTACACCTTC
CASSLRLYGYTF
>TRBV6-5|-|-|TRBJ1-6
TGTGCCAGCAGTTACTCAATTGGGGGGAATTCACCCCTCCACTTT
CASSYSIGGNSPLHF
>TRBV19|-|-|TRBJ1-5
TGTGCCAGTAATAATCCCCGGGGGAACTTTTTCAATCAGCCCCAGCATTTT
CASNNPRGNFFNQPQHF
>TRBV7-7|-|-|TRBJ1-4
TGTGCTAGCAGCTTAGCGAGGGGAGGAGGAGAAAAACTGTTTTTT
CASSLARGGGEKLFF
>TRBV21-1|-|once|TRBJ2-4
TGTGCCAGCAGCAAGAGCCCCTTAGCGGGAGATCCCAAAAACATTCAGTACTTC
CASSKSPLAGDPKNIQYF
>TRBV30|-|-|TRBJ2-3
TGTGCCTACTCGTCGACTAGAACTTTCACAGATACGCAGTATTTT
CAYSSTRTFTDTQYF
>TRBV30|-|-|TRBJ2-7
TGTGCCTGGAGTGTAATCCCGGATTTCTACGAGCAGTACTTC
CAWSVIPDFYEQYF
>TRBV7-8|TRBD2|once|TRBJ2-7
TGTGCCAGCAGCGTAGGGACTAGCGGGCCCGTTGCGCAGTACTTC
CASSVGTSGPVAQYF
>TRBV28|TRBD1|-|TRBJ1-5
TGTGCCAGCAGCCGGGACAGGGGTGGGAATCAGCCCCAGCATTTT
CASSRDRGGNQPQHF
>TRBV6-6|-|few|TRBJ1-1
TGTGCCAGCAGTTACGGGATGAACACTGAAGCTTTCTTT
CASSYGMNTEAFF
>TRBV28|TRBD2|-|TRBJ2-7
TGTGCCAGCAGTGCACCGACTAGCGGAGATTACGAGCAGTACTTC
CASSAPTSGDYEQYF
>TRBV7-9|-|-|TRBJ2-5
TGTGCCAGCAGCTTAATCGGGAGCCAAGAGACCCAGTACTTC
CASSLIGSQETQYF
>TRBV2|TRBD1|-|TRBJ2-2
TGTGCCAGCCGGGACAGATACACCGGGGAGCTGTTTTTT
CASRDRYTGELFF